Presented here are 14 T cell receptor beta chains from one specimen sequenced in a study of shared clonotypes between healthy human individuals. Only in-frame clones appear in the TCRdb table, and some are missing; sequencing was by immunoSEQ multiplex PCR. The sample lists approximately 620,000 clones, around 97% occurring once. Sequenced input: naive CD4+ T cells sorted from blood. The subset was: CD45RA+ positively selected. The receptor source for this set is a woman in her twenties or thirties in good health.

CDR3 bases: TGTGCCAGCAGCTTAAGCGTTAGTCGTTTTGAAAAACTGTTTTTT. It encodes CASSLSVSRFEKLFF. The chain joins TRBV7-6 to TRBJ1-4, with D hard to call. V lost 2 bases, J lost 7 bases, and 14 bases lay in between. The CDR3 length is 15 residues. Germline V CDR1 and CDR2: SGHVS, FNYEAQ.

This clone has just one count. This chain joins TRBV28 and TRBJ2-7; D perhaps matches TRBD2 (5 bases). Germline V lookup: CDR1 MDHEN, CDR2 SYDVKM. The CDR3 consists of 13 residues. Trimming took off 8 bases at V and 0 bases at J, with 11 bases between the two ends. CDR3 in amino acids: CASGGWASYEQYF. The CDR3 DNA is TGTGCCAGCGGCGGGTGGGCCTCCTACGAGCAGTACTTC.

The rearrangement links TRBV6-5 to TRBJ1-5; D unresolved. Germline CDR1 MNHEY, CDR2 SVGAGI. This CDR3 has 15 amino acids. V was clipped by 0 bases and J by 0 bases, with 6 bases between them. This CDR3 reads CASSYSTASNQPQHF. DNA for the CDR3: TGTGCCAGCAGTTACTCTACAGCTAGCAATCAGCCCCAGCATTTT.

This chain connects TRBV7-2 to TRBJ2-4; the D gene is possibly TRBD1 (5 bases). Trimming removed 5 bases at V and 6 bases at J, with 8 bases between. CDR1 is SGHTA, CDR2 FQGNSA, per germline. The CDR3 length is 12 residues. CDR3 coding DNA: TGTGCCAGCAGCACAACAGGAAACATTCAGTACTTC. This codes for CASSTTGNIQYF.

V gene TRBV5-4 combines with J gene TRBJ2-7; 8 bases fit TRBD2. The V segment lost 1 base and the J segment 1 base; nucleotides outside the gene matches: 4. Germline lookup yields CDR1 SGHNT and CDR2 YYREEE (reference sequence). This CDR3 spans 15 amino acids. The CDR3 nucleotides read TGTGCCAGCAGCTTGAGTAGCGGGACATCCTACGAGCAGTACTTC. Translation: CASSLSSGTSYEQYF.

V usage is TRBV7-2 and J usage is TRBJ1-1, with a weak D call TRBD1 (5 bases). V was cut by 5 bases and J by 4 bases, with 14 bases left in between. Germline assignment: CDR1 SGHTA and CDR2 FQGNSA. The CDR3 runs to 14 residues. The CDR3, as DNA: TGTGCCAGCAGCAAAAAGGCCGGGGGCACTGAAGCTTTCTTT. Amino acids: CASSKKAGGTEAFF.

The rearrangement uses TRBV2 and TRBJ1-5; weak D call: TRBD1 (6 bases). Germline CDR1 SNHLY, CDR2 FYNNEI. Trimming left V 4 bases short and J 6 bases short, with 10 bases between. The CDR3 loop spans 13 amino acids. Here the CDR3 DNA reads TGTGCCAGCAGTGGGGACAACCGTCAGCCCCAGCATTTT. It codes for CASSGDNRQPQHF.

The chain carries TRBV18 and TRBJ1-1; a possible D gene is TRBD1 (5 bases). CDR3 length: 16 amino acids. V lost 3 bases and J lost 5, with 19 bases in between. CDR1 and CDR2 (germline): KGHSH, LQKENI. In DNA, the CDR3 is TGTGCCAGCTCACCGCCTTCCCGGGGCGGTCGGACTGAAGCTTTCTTT. Translation gives CASSPPSRGGRTEAFF.

The chain uses TRBV13 and TRBJ1-6; D possibly corresponds to TRBD1 (5 bases). The germline V and J ends were trimmed by 4 bases and 9 bases, with 19 bases remaining between them. Germline CDR1 PRHDT, CDR2 FYEKMQ (reference sequence). This CDR3 comprises 16 residues. The CDR3, as DNA: TGTGCCAGCAGCTCGCCTTCGACGGGGCTGGTTTCACCCCTCCACTTT. This codes for CASSSPSTGLVSPLHF.

The chain has TRBV6-1 and TRBJ2-7, with D uncertain. V lost 4 bases, J lost 5 bases, and 15 bases lay in between. Per the germline V gene, CDR1 is MNHNS and CDR2 is SASEGT. The CDR3 is made up of 14 amino acids. The CDR3 protein is CASSAGYRIDEQYF. Written as DNA, the CDR3 is TGTGCCAGCAGTGCGGGCTATCGAATCGACGAGCAGTACTTC.

The chain uses TRBV28 and TRBJ2-1, with 11 nucleotides matching TRBD2. Looked up from germline, CDR1 is MDHEN and CDR2 is SYDVKM. V lost 2 bases and J lost 7; bases outside the gene matches: 4. The CDR3 has 15 amino acids. The CDR3 coding sequence is TGTGCCAGCAGTTTACGACTAGCGGGATCGAATGAGCAGTTCTTC. It specifies CASSLRLAGSNEQFF.

The J gene is TRBJ1-5, the V gene TRBV28; a weak D match, TRBD1 (6 bases). The germline V gene encodes CDR1 MDHEN and CDR2 SYDVKM. The CDR3 sequence is 17 residues long. V lost 6 bases and J 2 bases, leaving 20 bases between the germline ends. As DNA, the CDR3 is TGTGCCAGCAGCCCTGCCGGGGGCAGAGTTCGCAATCAGCCCCAGCATTTT. Protein: CASSPAGGRVRNQPQHF.

The chain carries TRBV20-1 and TRBJ1-1; no clear D gene. CDR1 DFQATT and CDR2 SNEGSKA come from the germline V gene (reference sequence). The length of the CDR3 is 11 residues. V lost 6 bases, J lost 6 bases, and 11 bases lay in between. In nucleotides, the CDR3 is TGCAGTGCAGTGGGGATCGCTGAAGCTTTCTTT. Translated: CSAVGIAEAFF.

V is TRBV21-1 and J is TRBJ2-3; TRBD2, the table's D call, lacks a check against the DNA. TRBV21-1 is a pseudogene. CDR3 length: 16 residues. The DNA for the CDR3 is TGTGCCAGCAGCGTACCTAGCGGACCTAGCACAGATACGCAGTATTTT. Its protein is CASSVPSGPSTDTQYF.